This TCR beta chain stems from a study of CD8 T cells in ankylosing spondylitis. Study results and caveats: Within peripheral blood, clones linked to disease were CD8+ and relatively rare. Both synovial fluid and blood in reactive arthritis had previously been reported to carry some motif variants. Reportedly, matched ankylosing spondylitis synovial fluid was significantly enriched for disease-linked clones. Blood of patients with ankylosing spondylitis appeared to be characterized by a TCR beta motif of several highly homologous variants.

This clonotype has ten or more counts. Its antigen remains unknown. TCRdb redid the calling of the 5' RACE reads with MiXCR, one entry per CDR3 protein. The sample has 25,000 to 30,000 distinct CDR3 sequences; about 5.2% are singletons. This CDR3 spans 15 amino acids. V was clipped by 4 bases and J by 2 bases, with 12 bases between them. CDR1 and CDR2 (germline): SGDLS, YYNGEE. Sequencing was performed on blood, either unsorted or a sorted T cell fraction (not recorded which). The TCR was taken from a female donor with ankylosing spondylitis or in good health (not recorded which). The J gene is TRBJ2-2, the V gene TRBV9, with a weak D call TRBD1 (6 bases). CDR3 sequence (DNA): TGTGCCAGCAGCATCCGGACAGTTAACACCGGGGAGCTGTTTTTT. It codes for CASSIRTVNTGELFF.